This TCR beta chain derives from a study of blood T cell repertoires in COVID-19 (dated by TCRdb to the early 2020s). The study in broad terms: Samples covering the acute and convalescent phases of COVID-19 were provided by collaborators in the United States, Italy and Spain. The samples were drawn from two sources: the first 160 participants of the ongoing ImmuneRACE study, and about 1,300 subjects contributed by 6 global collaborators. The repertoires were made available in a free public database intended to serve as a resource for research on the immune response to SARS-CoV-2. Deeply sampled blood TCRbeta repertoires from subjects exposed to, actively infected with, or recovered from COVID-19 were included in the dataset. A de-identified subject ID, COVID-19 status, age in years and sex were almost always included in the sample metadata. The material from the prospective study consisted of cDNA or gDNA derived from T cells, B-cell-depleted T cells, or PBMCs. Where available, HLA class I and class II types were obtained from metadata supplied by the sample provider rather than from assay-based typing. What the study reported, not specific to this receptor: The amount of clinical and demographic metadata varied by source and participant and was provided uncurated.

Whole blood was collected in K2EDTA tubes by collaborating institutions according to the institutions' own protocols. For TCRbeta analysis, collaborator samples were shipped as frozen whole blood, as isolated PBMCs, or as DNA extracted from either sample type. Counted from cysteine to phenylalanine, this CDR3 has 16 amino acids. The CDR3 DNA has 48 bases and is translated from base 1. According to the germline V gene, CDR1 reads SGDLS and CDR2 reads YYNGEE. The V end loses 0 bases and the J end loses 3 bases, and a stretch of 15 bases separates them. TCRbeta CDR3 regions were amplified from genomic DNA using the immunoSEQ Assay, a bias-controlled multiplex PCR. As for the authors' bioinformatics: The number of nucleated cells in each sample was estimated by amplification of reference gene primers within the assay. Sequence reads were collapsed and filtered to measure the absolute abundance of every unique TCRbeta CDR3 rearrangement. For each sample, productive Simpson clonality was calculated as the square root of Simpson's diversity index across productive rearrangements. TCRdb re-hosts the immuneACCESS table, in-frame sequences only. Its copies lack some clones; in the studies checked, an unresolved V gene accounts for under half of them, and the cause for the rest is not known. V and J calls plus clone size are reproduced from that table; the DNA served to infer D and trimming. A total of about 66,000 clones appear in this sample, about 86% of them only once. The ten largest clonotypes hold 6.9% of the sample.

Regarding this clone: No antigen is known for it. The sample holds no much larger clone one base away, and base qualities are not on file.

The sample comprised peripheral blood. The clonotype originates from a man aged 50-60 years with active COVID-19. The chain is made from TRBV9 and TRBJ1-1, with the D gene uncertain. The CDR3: CASSVAAQRVDTEAFF. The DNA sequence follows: TGTGCCAGCAGCGTAGCGGCCCAGAGGGTGGACACTGAAGCTTTCTTT. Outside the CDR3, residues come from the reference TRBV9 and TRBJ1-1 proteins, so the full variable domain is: DSGVTQTPKHLITATGQRVTLRCSPRSGDLSVYWYQQSLDQGLQFLIQYYNGEERAKGNILERFSAQQFPDLHSELNLSSLELGDSALYFCASSVAAQRVDTEAFFGQGTRLTVV.